This T cell receptor (beta chain) was recovered during a study of T cell repertoires in cytomegalovirus infection. TCRdb independently ran MiXCR on the reads; one entry per CDR3 protein. The sample consists of 600,000 to 700,000 distinct CDR3 sequences, about 33% of them appearing once. Germline V gene data show CDR1 as MNHNY and CDR2 as SVGAGI (reference sequence). This CDR3 has 16 amino acids. V lost 7 bases to trimming and J lost 7 bases, with 20 bases between them. This clonotype showed up just a few times. Its matching antigen is unknown. The chain carries TRBV6-6 and TRBJ1-6; D is possibly TRBD1 (5 bases). The receptor's source is a human donor in good health (CMV status not recorded). Some clones in this sample may be carry-over from other donors' samples. The sample was cultured PBMCs, taken from culture after CMV antigen stimulation. CDR3 in DNA: TGTGCCAGCACCCCAAGTGTAGGGGTGGGGAATTCACCCCTCCACTTT. This translates into CASTPSVGVGNSPLHF.